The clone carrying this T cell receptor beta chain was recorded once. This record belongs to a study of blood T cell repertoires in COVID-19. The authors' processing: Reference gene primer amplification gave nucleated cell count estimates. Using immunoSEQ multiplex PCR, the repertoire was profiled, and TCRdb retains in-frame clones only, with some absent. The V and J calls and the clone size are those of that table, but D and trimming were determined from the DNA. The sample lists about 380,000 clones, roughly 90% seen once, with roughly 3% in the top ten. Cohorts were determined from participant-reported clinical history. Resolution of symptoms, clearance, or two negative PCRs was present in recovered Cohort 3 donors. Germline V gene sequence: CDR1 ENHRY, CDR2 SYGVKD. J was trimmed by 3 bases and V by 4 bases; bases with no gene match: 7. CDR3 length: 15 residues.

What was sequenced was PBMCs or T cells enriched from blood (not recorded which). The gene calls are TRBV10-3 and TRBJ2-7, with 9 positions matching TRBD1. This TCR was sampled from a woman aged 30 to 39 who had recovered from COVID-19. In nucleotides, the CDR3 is TGTGCCATCAGTGCAATGGACAGGGGACTCTACGAGCAGTACTTC. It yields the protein CAISAMDRGLYEQYF.